The clone carrying this TCR beta chain occurred many times. The CDR3 consists of 13 residues. The germline CDR1 and CDR2 sequences are MNHEY and SVGEGT. The V and J ends lost 6 bases and 5 bases respectively, with 14 bases between them. The treatment denotes: skin biopsy from PPD injection site in Mantoux-positive individual. A UMI-containing oligonucleotide was joined by 3' ligation to the TCR cDNA template. Individuals with a positive Mantoux test gave biopsies from PPD-injected skin. The data derive from a study of naive and memory T cell subsets. Ligated cDNA underwent four rounds of PCR with nested alpha and beta constant region primers and SP2. For blood and skin samples, reverse transcription used TCR alpha and beta constant primers. A single record per CDR3 protein comes from TCRdb applying MiXCR to the UMI-ligation and nested PCR reads. The sample gives around 31,000 distinct CDR3 sequences, approximately 6.7% of which show up once; 3% to 3.5% is in the top ten.

The receptor was derived from an adult in good health. The specimen comprised skin, sampled from a tuberculin skin test site. The chain uses TRBV6-2 or TRBV6-3 and TRBJ2-7, with D tentatively TRBD1 (6 bases). The CDR3 nucleotides read TGTGCCAGCAGCAGGGGTATGCTCCACGAGCAGTACTTC. It codes for CASSRGMLHEQYF.